One and the same sample provided the 16 T cell receptor beta chains below, sequenced in a study of draining lymph node invasion in breast cancer (dated by TCRdb to 2019 to 2021). For memory regulatory T cells, the sort was based on CD4+ CD45RA- CD25high cells. The library was obtained by bulk RNA-seq. Instrument on record: Illumina HiSeq 2500. TCRdb itself trimmed the public reads at Q25 with fastp, ran MiXCR and retained productive beta chains. Records with the same CDR3 protein are collapsed into one entry carrying the most frequent genes and DNA. A total of approximately 1,200 distinct CDR3 sequences appear in this sample, around 64% of them only once. The ten largest clonotypes hold about 10% of the sample. Sequencing used sorted memory Tregs from a lymph node. The cell subset or site label, read with the paper, signifies: CD45RA-negative sorted CD4+ T cells (memory Tconv or effector/memory Treg). The receptor set was obtained from a female donor with luminal breast cancer.

The chain links TRBV11-1 to TRBJ2-5; no reliable D call. Germline CDR1 and CDR2: SGHAT and FQDESV (reference sequence). The germline V and J ends were trimmed by 3 bases and 1 base, with 6 bases remaining between them. The CDR3 sequence is 13 residues long. This CDR3 is CASSFGFQETQYF. The CDR3 bases are TGTGCCAGCAGCTTCGGATTCCAAGAGACCCAGTACTTC.

This clonotype was detected a few times. CDR3 DNA: TGTGCCAGCAGCTTCGGGCGCGGGGAGCAGTTCTTC. Protein: CASSFGRGEQFF. The chain couples TRBV11-2 to TRBJ2-1; TRBD2 is a possible D gene (5 bases). The CDR3 has 12 residues. The germline V gene has CDR1 SGHAT and CDR2 FQNNGV. V dropped 3 bases and J dropped 10 bases, with 10 bases sitting between them.

The chain employs TRBV20-1 and TRBJ1-5, with D possibly matching TRBD1 (5 bases). Germline CDR1 reads DFQATT; CDR2 reads SNEGSKA (reference sequence). Trimming took 6 bases from V and 11 from J, leaving 17 bases between them. The CDR3 runs 12 residues. The CDR3 nucleotides are TGCAGTGCCGCACACTCAGGGTTGGCCCAGCATTTT. This translates into CSAAHSGLAQHF.

Here the CDR3 reads CASSETGAPWDGYTF. CDR3 DNA sequence: TGTGCCAGCAGTGAAACGGGAGCCCCATGGGATGGCTACACCTTC. The chain has TRBV2 and TRBJ1-2; D is unresolved. Trimming pared 2 bases from V and 6 bases from J, leaving 16 bases between. The CDR3 totals 15 residues. CDR1 SNHLY and CDR2 FYNNEI come from the germline V gene.

The CDR3 spells CASRRGMGEAFF. As DNA, the CDR3 is TGTGCCAGCAGGAGAGGGATGGGTGAAGCTTTCTTT. The chain employs TRBV6-5 and TRBJ1-1; D unresolved. Trimming took off 6 bases at V and 7 bases at J, with 12 bases between the two ends. Germline V gene sequence: CDR1 MNHEY, CDR2 SVGAGI. CDR3 length: 12 residues.

The sample holds one count of this clonotype. The rearrangement uses TRBV7-2 and TRBJ1-1, with D uncertain. The CDR3 consists of 15 residues. The V gene's germline CDR1 is SGHTA and CDR2 FQGNSA. V was clipped by 5 bases and J by 0 bases, with 13 bases between them. The CDR3 DNA follows: TGTGCCAGCAGCGGCCGGGAGGGCCTGAACACTGAAGCTTTCTTT. Encoded protein: CASSGREGLNTEAFF.

The chain employs TRBV28 and TRBJ1-2, with 9 positions matching TRBD1. The CDR3 runs to 15 residues. V lost 5 bases, J lost 5 bases, and 9 bases stayed unmatched. Germline CDR1 and CDR2: MDHEN and SYDVKM. DNA of the CDR3: TGTGCCAGCAGTCCTCCCCAGGGACAGGGATATGGCTACACCTTC. This gives the protein CASSPPQGQGYGYTF.

The chain couples TRBV13 to TRBJ2-3, with D maybe TRBD1 (5 bases). There are 15 residues in the CDR3. Per germline, CDR1 PRHDT and CDR2 FYEKMQ (reference sequence). V shed 5 bases and J shed 5 bases, with 17 bases lying between them. CDR3 sequence reads: CASSAQDWGIDTQYF. CDR3 nucleotides: TGTGCCAGCAGCGCGCAGGATTGGGGCATAGATACGCAGTATTTT.

This clonotype was picked up a small number of times. The V call is TRBV20-1, the J call TRBJ2-1; 9 bases are a match to TRBD1. With 5 bases clipped from V and 0 bases from J, the junction kept 5 bases outside the gene matches. Germline CDR1 DFQATT, CDR2 SNEGSKA (reference sequence). The CDR3 is made up of 15 amino acids. CDR3 DNA sequence: TGCAGTGCTCCCGGGACAGGGAACTCCTACAATGAGCAGTTCTTC. Its translation: CSAPGTGNSYNEQFF.

The chain employs TRBV7-9 and TRBJ1-4, with TRBD1 as a possible D gene (6 bases). V was clipped by 4 bases and J by 8 bases, with 14 bases between them. Germline CDR1 reads SEHNR; CDR2 reads FQNEAQ (reference sequence). The CDR3 consists of 14 residues. CDR3 DNA sequence: TGTGCCAGCAGCTCCAGGGGATTGGGGGAAAAACTGTTTTTT. Translation: CASSSRGLGEKLFF.

This clonotype was counted between two and nine times. The V and J genes are TRBV6-5 and TRBJ1-1; D perhaps matches TRBD1 (6 bases). The V end lost 0 bases, the J end lost 6 bases, and 11 bases lay between the germline ends. The CDR3 is 14 amino acids. Germline loops: CDR1 MNHEY, CDR2 SVGAGI. CDR3 region: CASSYSLDSSEAFF. The CDR3, as DNA: TGTGCCAGCAGTTACTCGTTGGACAGCTCTGAAGCTTTCTTT.

This clonotype has just a few counts. The CDR3 is CSAGEGNTEAFF. The CDR3 coding sequence is TGCAGTGCCGGGGAAGGGAACACTGAAGCTTTCTTT. This chain links TRBV20-1 with TRBJ1-1; D ambiguous. With 6 bases removed from V and 1 base from J, the gap between germline ends came to 9 bases. This CDR3 contains 12 residues. Germline lookup yields CDR1 DFQATT and CDR2 SNEGSKA (reference sequence).

V usage is TRBV6-5 and J usage is TRBJ1-3, with D possibly being TRBD1 (5 bases). CDR1 is MNHEY, CDR2 SVGAGI, per germline. V lost 0 bases, J lost 0 bases, and 21 bases lay in between. The CDR3 contains 20 residues. In DNA, the CDR3 is TGTGCCAGCAGTTACTCGAACGGGGACCACGCGACTTACTCTGGAAACACCATATATTTT. This codes for CASSYSNGDHATYSGNTIYF.

The genes are TRBV20-1 and TRBJ2-5; D unclear. The CDR3 is made up of 14 amino acids. Trimming pared 5 bases from V and 5 bases from J, leaving 18 bases between. Looked up from germline, CDR1 is DFQATT and CDR2 is SNEGSKA (reference sequence). In DNA, the CDR3 is TGCAGTGCTCTGCCGATAGGGCGAGAGGAGACCCAGTACTTC. As protein: CSALPIGREETQYF.

The J gene is TRBJ1-1, the V gene TRBV15; no reliable D call. From germline, CDR1 is LNHNV and CDR2 YYDKDF (reference sequence). This CDR3 comprises 14 residues. Trimming shortened V by 0 bases and J by 3 bases, and 8 bases separated the two germline ends. The CDR3 nucleotides read TGTGCCACCAGCAGAGACGTGGTGGACACTGAAGCTTTCTTT. It codes for CATSRDVVDTEAFF. Supplemented by reference TRBV15 and TRBJ1-1, the full variable domain reads DAMVIQNPRYQVTQFGKPVTLSCSQTLNHNVMYWYQQKSSQAPKLLFHYYDKDFNNEADTPDNFQSRRPNTSFCFLDIRSPGLGDTAMYLCATSRDVVDTEAFFGQGTRLTVV.

This clonotype was counted only a few times. The rearrangement links TRBV24-1 to TRBJ1-5, with D possibly matching TRBD1 (6 bases). V lost 4 bases, J lost 7 bases, and 13 bases lay in between. This CDR3 is 14 amino acids long. CDR1 and CDR2 from the germline V gene are KGHDR and SFDVKD. CDR3 bases: TGTGCCACCAGTGAGCAGGGGTGGCGGCAGCCCCAGCATTTT. Translation: CATSEQGWRQPQHF.